This is a list of T cell receptor beta chains from one sample in a study of breast tumors, draining lymph nodes, adjacent tissues. TCRdb reprocessed the multiplex PCR reads via MiXCR and lists one record per CDR3 protein. The table lists about 230,000 distinct CDR3 sequences, 32% of them singletons, with 1.4% in the top ten. The specimen sequenced was axillary lymph node tissue. These receptors all stem from a female donor with breast cancer. Some clones in this sample may be carry-over from other donors' samples. Each CDR3 is given with its conserved first and last residue. Fields, in order: J gene, V gene, D gene, clone size, CDR3 protein, CDR3 DNA. D genes are given only for firm matches. Clone size, where shown, is once, few, many, or a class for clones that have expanded.

j_call: TRBJ2-7
v_call: TRBV4-2
d_call: TRBD2
clone_size: many
cdr3_aa: CASSQDASGSGDEQYF
cdr3_nt: TGTGCCAGCAGCCAAGATGCTAGCGGGAGCGGGGACGAGCAGTACTTC

j_call: TRBJ2-1
v_call: TRBV5-4
d_call: NA
clone_size: many
cdr3_aa: CASSFMGREWEQFF
cdr3_nt: TGTGCCAGCAGCTTTATGGGCAGGGAATGGGAGCAGTTCTTC

j_call: TRBJ1-3
v_call: TRBV7-9
d_call: NA
clone_size: many
cdr3_aa: CASTLSGNTIYF
cdr3_nt: TGTGCCAGCACCCTCTCTGGAAACACCATATATTTT

j_call: TRBJ2-4
v_call: TRBV20-1
d_call: NA
clone_size: NA
cdr3_aa: CSARVTWLGLAKNIQYF
cdr3_nt: TGCAGTGCTAGAGTAACCTGGCTTGGACTTGCCAAAAACATTCAGTACTTC

j_call: TRBJ2-6
v_call: TRBV24-1
d_call: TRBD1
clone_size: many
cdr3_aa: CATQGDNSGANVLTF
cdr3_nt: TGTGCCACCCAGGGGGACAACTCTGGGGCCAACGTCCTGACTTTC

j_call: TRBJ2-7
v_call: TRBV5-6
d_call: NA
clone_size: few
cdr3_aa: CASSLGGAGEQYF
cdr3_nt: TGTGCCAGCAGCTTGGGTGGGGCTGGGGAGCAGTACTTC

j_call: TRBJ2-7
v_call: TRBV29-1
d_call: TRBD1
clone_size: many
cdr3_aa: CSVGDSSYEQYF
cdr3_nt: TGCAGCGTTGGGGACAGCTCCTACGAGCAGTACTTC

j_call: TRBJ2-4
v_call: TRBV20-1
d_call: NA
clone_size: many
cdr3_aa: CSARIRSNLQLAKNIQYF
cdr3_nt: TGCAGTGCCCGAATTAGGAGCAACCTTCAGCTAGCCAAAAACATTCAGTACTTC

j_call: TRBJ2-7
v_call: TRBV28
d_call: TRBD1
clone_size: many
cdr3_aa: CASYRTGFNYEQYF
cdr3_nt: TGTGCCAGCTATCGGACAGGATTCAACTACGAGCAGTACTTC

j_call: TRBJ1-5
v_call: TRBV6-1
d_call: TRBD1
clone_size: many
cdr3_aa: CASRADRGTLSQHF
cdr3_nt: TGTGCCAGCAGGGCGGACAGGGGAACTCTGTCCCAGCATTTT

j_call: TRBJ2-7
v_call: TRBV20-1
d_call: NA
clone_size: many
cdr3_aa: CSAHGGGAGSTGEQYF
cdr3_nt: TGCAGTGCTCATGGAGGAGGTGCAGGGTCGACTGGCGAGCAGTACTTC

j_call: TRBJ1-1
v_call: TRBV5-1
d_call: NA
clone_size: NA
cdr3_aa: CASSRITNTDAFF
cdr3_nt: TGCGCCAGCAGCCGAATAACGAACACTGACGCTTTCTTT

j_call: TRBJ2-1
v_call: TRBV20-1
d_call: NA
clone_size: NA
cdr3_aa: CSAVRFGRCDPYNERFF
cdr3_nt: TGCAGTGCTGTCAGGTTCGGGAGATGTGATCCCTACAATGAGCGGTTCTTC

j_call: TRBJ1-1
v_call: TRBV4-1
d_call: NA
clone_size: many
cdr3_aa: CASSSRQDSRAFF
cdr3_nt: TGCGCCAGCAGCTCCCGACAGGACTCAAGAGCTTTCTTT

j_call: TRBJ1-5
v_call: TRBV20-1
d_call: NA
clone_size: NA
cdr3_aa: CSAIRGSYSTQLQHF
cdr3_nt: TGCAGTGCTATAAGGGGTAGCTATAGCACTCAGCTCCAGCATTTT

j_call: TRBJ2-7
v_call: TRBV11-3
d_call: NA
clone_size: NA
cdr3_aa: CASSFKVSYEQYF
cdr3_nt: TGTGCCAGCAGCTTCAAGGTGTCCTACGAGCAGTACTTC

j_call: TRBJ2-5
v_call: TRBV6-5
d_call: TRBD2
clone_size: NA
cdr3_aa: CASSHSSSGRGETQYF
cdr3_nt: TGTGCCAGCAGTCACTCGAGCTCCGGGAGGGGAGAGACCCAGTACTTC

j_call: TRBJ1-4
v_call: TRBV5-5
d_call: NA
clone_size: many
cdr3_aa: CASSLDHRDRNEKLFF
cdr3_nt: TGTGCCAGCAGCTTGGACCACCGGGACCGAAATGAAAAACTGTTTTTT

j_call: TRBJ2-1
v_call: TRBV28
d_call: TRBD2
clone_size: few
cdr3_aa: CASSFLVAGKENEQFF
cdr3_nt: TGTGCCAGCAGTTTCCTTGTAGCGGGGAAGGAGAATGAGCAGTTCTTC

j_call: TRBJ2-7
v_call: TRBV7-6
d_call: TRBD2
clone_size: NA
cdr3_aa: CASSPRTSGRYEQYF
cdr3_nt: TGTGCTAGCAGCCCCCGGACTAGCGGGAGGTACGAGCAGTACTTC

j_call: TRBJ2-5
v_call: TRBV18
d_call: NA
clone_size: many
cdr3_aa: CASSGFQETQYF
cdr3_nt: TGTGCCAGCTCGGGATTTCAAGAGACCCAGTACTTC

j_call: TRBJ2-5
v_call: TRBV5-1
d_call: TRBD1
clone_size: many
cdr3_aa: CASSPGTGGDTQYF
cdr3_nt: TGCGCCAGCAGCCCCGGGACAGGGGGAGACACCCAGTACTTC

j_call: TRBJ2-1
v_call: TRBV5-8
d_call: TRBD2
clone_size: many
cdr3_aa: CASSPRGLAGGQAYNEQFF
cdr3_nt: TGTGCCAGCAGCCCAAGGGGTCTAGCGGGAGGGCAGGCCTACAATGAGCAGTTCTTC

j_call: TRBJ2-2
v_call: TRBV20-1
d_call: NA
clone_size: once
cdr3_aa: CSARGTANTGELFF
cdr3_nt: TGCAGTGCTAGAGGGACCGCGAACACCGGGGAGCTGTTTTTT

j_call: TRBJ2-7
v_call: TRBV13
d_call: TRBD2
clone_size: many
cdr3_aa: CASRAGLADYEQYF
cdr3_nt: TGTGCCAGCAGGGCCGGACTAGCTGATTACGAGCAGTACTTC

j_call: TRBJ2-7
v_call: TRBV5-1
d_call: TRBD2
clone_size: many
cdr3_aa: CASSPGLAGDQEQYF
cdr3_nt: TGCGCCAGCAGCCCCGGCCTAGCGGGAGATCAAGAGCAGTACTTC

j_call: TRBJ2-5
v_call: TRBV7-3
d_call: NA
clone_size: many
cdr3_aa: CASSLTPGGETQYF
cdr3_nt: TGTGCCAGCAGCTTAACCCCTGGCGGGGAGACCCAGTACTTC

j_call: TRBJ1-2
v_call: TRBV28
d_call: NA
clone_size: NA
cdr3_aa: CASLDNNYGYTF
cdr3_nt: TGTGCCAGCCTTGACAATAACTATGGCTACACCTTC

j_call: TRBJ2-1
v_call: TRBV6-5
d_call: TRBD1
clone_size: few
cdr3_aa: CASSAMDRSPGEQFF
cdr3_nt: TGTGCCAGCAGTGCCATGGACAGGTCACCCGGTGAGCAGTTCTTC

j_call: TRBJ2-3
v_call: TRBV6-4
d_call: TRBD2
clone_size: NA
cdr3_aa: CASSDYSGVNRDTQYF
cdr3_nt: TGTGCCAGCAGTGACTATAGCGGGGTCAATAGAGATACGCAGTATTTT

j_call: TRBJ1-5
v_call: TRBV20-1
d_call: NA
clone_size: many
cdr3_aa: CSAKGPINQPQHF
cdr3_nt: TGCAGTGCTAAAGGACCTATCAATCAGCCCCAGCATTTT

j_call: TRBJ1-4
v_call: TRBV18
d_call: NA
clone_size: many
cdr3_aa: CASSPTAVGTNEKLFF
cdr3_nt: TGTGCCAGCTCACCTACAGCGGTTGGAACTAATGAAAAACTGTTTTTT

j_call: TRBJ1-4
v_call: TRBV11-2
d_call: TRBD1
clone_size: many
cdr3_aa: CASSLTGGPGEKLFF
cdr3_nt: TGTGCCAGCAGCTTAACAGGGGGCCCGGGCGAAAAACTGTTTTTT